The 14 T cell receptor beta chains presented below share a single source sample, sequenced in a study of T cell changes during pregnancy in multiple sclerosis. Sequencing used immunoSEQ multiplex PCR; TCRdb keeps in-frame clones, though not all of them. This table holds 45,000 to 65,000 clones, 94% found once. Sequences were derived from CD8+ T cells from peripheral blood mononuclear cells, sampled in the third trimester of pregnancy. These receptor sequences come from a female donor with multiple sclerosis, enrolled in a pregnancy study.

This clone occurred once. This chain uses TRBV27 with TRBJ1-2, with D unclear. In germline, CDR1 is MNHEY, CDR2 SMNVEV (reference sequence). The V gene lost 5 bases and the J gene lost 0 bases, with 4 bases spanning the gap. This CDR3 has 12 amino acids. CDR3 nucleotide sequence: TGTGCCAGCAGTCCTACTAACTATGGCTACACCTTC. As protein: CASSPTNYGYTF.

The gene calls are TRBV20-1 and TRBJ2-1; D is unclear. The germline V gene has CDR1 DFQATT and CDR2 SNEGSKA (reference sequence). This CDR3 is 11 amino acids long. Trimming took 0 bases from V and 9 from J, leaving 6 bases between them. As DNA, the CDR3 is TGCAGTGCTAGAGATTATTTTGAGCAGTTCTTC. Amino acid sequence: CSARDYFEQFF.

CDR3 region: CASSVGRFVYQETQYF. The CDR3, as DNA: TGTGCCAGCAGCGTAGGCCGGTTCGTGTACCAAGAGACCCAGTACTTC. The chain combines TRBV9 with TRBJ2-5; no clear D gene. V was trimmed by 0 bases and J by 0 bases, leaving 12 bases between them. CDR3 length: 16 amino acids. CDR1 is SGDLS and CDR2 is YYNGEE in the germline V gene.

This clone appeared a single time. The CDR3 protein is CASSADGGALLEQYF. CDR3 DNA: TGTGCCAGCAGCGCAGACGGGGGAGCCCTTCTCGAGCAGTACTTC. The V gene is TRBV7-9, the J gene TRBJ2-7, with D possibly TRBD2 on 6 matching bases. The CDR3 has 15 amino acids. Per the germline V gene, CDR1 is SEHNR and CDR2 is FQNEAQ (reference sequence). Trimming cost V 5 bases and J 6 bases, with 20 bases left between them. Full variable domain (remainder filled in from reference TRBV7-9 and TRBJ2-7): DTGVSQNPRHKITKRGQNVTFRCDPISEHNRLYWYRQTLGQGPEFLTYFQNEAQLEKSRLLSDRFSAERPKGSFSTLEIQRTEQGDSAMYLCASSADGGALLEQYFGPGTRLTVT.

V is TRBV14 and J is TRBJ2-3; D gene ambiguous. V dropped 0 bases and J dropped 3 bases, with 7 bases sitting between them. Germline CDR1 SGHDN, CDR2 FVKESK. CDR3 size: 14 residues. The CDR3 region has the DNA TGTGCCAGCAGCCAAGATCTCGGGACAGATACGCAGTATTTT. Protein sequence: CASSQDLGTDTQYF.

The rearrangement uses TRBV29-1 and TRBJ2-1; 12 bases line up with TRBD2. Germline CDR1 SQVTM, CDR2 ANQGSEA. The trim removed 4 bases at V and 6 bases at J, leaving 4 bases unmatched. This CDR3 is 14 amino acids long. CDR3 amino acids: CSVALAGGPNEQFF. As DNA, the CDR3 is TGCAGCGTTGCTCTAGCGGGGGGGCCCAATGAGCAGTTCTTC.

V gene TRBV7-8 combines with J gene TRBJ2-1; 12 bases fit TRBD2. The CDR3 consists of 17 residues. The V segment lost 0 bases and the J segment 1 base; nucleotides outside the gene matches: 1. CDR1 is SGHVS and CDR2 is FQNEAQ in the germline V gene. The CDR3 loop reads CASSLALAGGSYNEQFF. DNA of the CDR3: TGTGCCAGCAGCTTAGCGCTAGCGGGAGGGTCCTACAATGAGCAGTTCTTC.

V and J are TRBV9 and TRBJ2-1; TRBD1 is a possible D gene (5 bases). Germline values: CDR1 SGDLS, CDR2 YYNGEE. Trimming removed 0 bases from V and 9 bases from J, with 10 bases in between. CDR3 length: 13 residues. As DNA, the CDR3 is TGTGCCAGCAGCGTAGAAAGGGGCCCTGAGCAGTTCTTC. This codes for CASSVERGPEQFF. Complete variable domain (other parts from reference TRBV9 and TRBJ2-1): DSGVTQTPKHLITATGQRVTLRCSPRSGDLSVYWYQQSLDQGLQFLIQYYNGEERAKGNILERFSAQQFPDLHSELNLSSLELGDSALYFCASSVERGPEQFFGPGTRLTVL.

J is TRBJ2-7 and V is TRBV15, with D perhaps matching TRBD1 (6 bases). Trimming pared 0 bases from V and 5 bases from J, leaving 8 bases between. The CDR3 length is 13 residues. CDR1 and CDR2 from the germline V gene are LNHNV and YYDKDF (reference sequence). The CDR3 DNA reads TGTGCCACCAGCAGAGACAGGGGCGACGAGCAGTACTTC. Protein: CATSRDRGDEQYF.

The V gene is TRBV28, the J gene TRBJ2-5, with 8 bases that match TRBD2. The CDR3 is 14 amino acids. J was trimmed by 3 bases and V by 6 bases; bases with no gene match: 6. CDR1 is MDHEN and CDR2 is SYDVKM in the germline V gene. CDR3 nucleotides: TGTGCCAGCAGGCGGGAGGAACCGAAAGAGACCCAGTACTTC. Its translation is CASRREEPKETQYF.

The V and J genes are TRBV7-9 and TRBJ2-7, with TRBD2 matching 9 bases. The CDR3 totals 16 residues. The germline V gene has CDR1 SEHNR and CDR2 FQNEAQ (reference sequence). The V gene end was trimmed by 1 base and the J gene end by 3 bases; junction bases not matched to a gene: 7. The CDR3 bases are TGTGCCAGCAGCTTAGGTGGCGGGAGGGCCGTCTACGAGCAGTACTTC. Protein sequence: CASSLGGGRAVYEQYF.

The gene calls are TRBV6-1 and TRBJ1-3; the D gene is possibly TRBD1 (5 bases). The CDR3 is 14 residues long. Germline V gene lookup returns CDR1 MNHNS and CDR2 SASEGT. V was clipped by 2 bases and J by 6 bases, with 11 bases between them. The CDR3 region is CASSEQGGENTIYF. In DNA form, the CDR3 reads TGTGCCAGCAGTGAACAGGGCGGTGAAAACACCATATATTTT.

The chain joins TRBV28 to TRBJ2-7; 8 bases agree with TRBD1. From germline, CDR1 is MDHEN and CDR2 SYDVKM. J gave up 4 bases and V 2 bases, and 4 bases lay outside the gene matches. CDR3 length equals 14 residues. CDR3 region: CASSLTGGWYEQYF. CDR3 sequence (DNA): TGTGCCAGCAGTTTAACAGGGGGTTGGTACGAGCAGTACTTC. Full variable domain (outside the CDR3, taken from reference TRBV28 and TRBJ2-7): DVKVTQSSRYLVKRTGEKVFLECVQDMDHENMFWYRQDPGLGLRLIYFSYDVKMKEKGDIPEGYSVSREKKERFSLILESASTNQTSMYLCASSLTGGWYEQYFGPGTRLTVT.

CDR3 nucleotide sequence: TGTGCCACCGGGGGACTTGTCCAGCCCCAGCATTTT. Translated: CATGGLVQPQHF. This chain links TRBV28 with TRBJ1-5; weak D call: TRBD1 (5 bases). Germline V gene lookup returns CDR1 MDHEN and CDR2 SYDVKM. The CDR3 loop spans 12 amino acids. Trimming stripped 10 bases from V and 7 bases from J, with 14 bases between.